This T cell receptor beta chain emerged from a study of tumor-infiltrating lymphocytes in glioblastoma multiforme. Study results and limitations: RNA-based TCR sequencing may distort clone frequencies, since cells carry unequal TCR transcript numbers.

Germline values: CDR1 SGHAT, CDR2 FQNNGV. This CDR3 has 13 amino acids. This clonotype was detected only once. Its antigen is not identified. At one of its ends the junction is not consistent with the germline gene, which may arise from a read error. Multiple V-beta primers and a C-beta primer amplified TCRB from RNA. TCRdb analysed the multiplex PCR reads with MiXCR anew, one entry per CDR3 protein. The table has about 19,000 distinct CDR3 sequences, 65% to 80% seen once. Sequencing was carried out using peripheral blood. The V and J genes are TRBV11-2 and TRBJ2-5; D is possibly TRBD1 or TRBD2 (5 bases each). The sequence came from a male donor with glioblastoma. The CDR3 here is CASSYIPSGTLYF. CDR3 bases: TGTGCCAGCAGCTACATCCCGAGTGGGACCCTGTACTTC.